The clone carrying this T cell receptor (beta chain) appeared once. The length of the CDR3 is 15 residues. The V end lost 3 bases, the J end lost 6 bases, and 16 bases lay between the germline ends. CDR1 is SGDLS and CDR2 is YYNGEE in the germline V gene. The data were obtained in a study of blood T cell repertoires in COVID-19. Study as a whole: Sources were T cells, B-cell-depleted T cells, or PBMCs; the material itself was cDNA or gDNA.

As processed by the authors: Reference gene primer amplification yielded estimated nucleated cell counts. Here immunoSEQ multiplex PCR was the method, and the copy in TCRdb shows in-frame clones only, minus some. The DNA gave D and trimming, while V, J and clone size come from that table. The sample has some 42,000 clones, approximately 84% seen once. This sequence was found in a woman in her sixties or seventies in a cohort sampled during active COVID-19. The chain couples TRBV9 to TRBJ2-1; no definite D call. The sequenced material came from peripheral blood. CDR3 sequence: CASSADLSLGNEQFF. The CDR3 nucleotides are TGTGCCAGCAGCGCAGACTTGTCCTTAGGCAATGAGCAGTTCTTC.